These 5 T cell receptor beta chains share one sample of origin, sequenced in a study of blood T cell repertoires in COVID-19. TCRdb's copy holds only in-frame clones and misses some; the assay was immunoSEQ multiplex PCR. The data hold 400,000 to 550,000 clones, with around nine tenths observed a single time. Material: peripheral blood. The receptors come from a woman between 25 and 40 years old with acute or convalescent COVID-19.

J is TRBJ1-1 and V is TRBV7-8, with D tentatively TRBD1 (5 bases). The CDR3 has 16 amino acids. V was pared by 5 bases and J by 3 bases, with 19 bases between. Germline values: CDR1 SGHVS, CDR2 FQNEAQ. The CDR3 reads CASSPLLGGGDTEAFF. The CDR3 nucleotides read TGTGCCAGCAGCCCTCTTTTGGGCGGGGGGGACACTGAAGCTTTCTTT.

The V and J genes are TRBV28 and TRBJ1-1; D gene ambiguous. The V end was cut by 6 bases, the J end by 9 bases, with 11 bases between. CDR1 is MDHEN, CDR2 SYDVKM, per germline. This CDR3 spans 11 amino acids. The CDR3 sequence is CASSTSTKAFF. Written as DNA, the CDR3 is TGTGCCAGCAGCACTTCTACGAAAGCTTTCTTT.

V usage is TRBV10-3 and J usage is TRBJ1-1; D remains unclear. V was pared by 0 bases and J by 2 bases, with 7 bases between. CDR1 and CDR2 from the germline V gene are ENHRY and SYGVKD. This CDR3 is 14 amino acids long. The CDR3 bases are TGTGCCATCAGTGAGTCGGGAGCTAACACTGAAGCTTTCTTT. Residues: CAISESGANTEAFF.

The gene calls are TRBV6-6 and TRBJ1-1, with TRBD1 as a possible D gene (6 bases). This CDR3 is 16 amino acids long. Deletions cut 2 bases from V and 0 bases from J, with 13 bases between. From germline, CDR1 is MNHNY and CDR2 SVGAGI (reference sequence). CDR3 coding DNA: TGTGCCAGCAGTTACCTGGGACACCTGATGAACACTGAAGCTTTCTTT. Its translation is CASSYLGHLMNTEAFF.

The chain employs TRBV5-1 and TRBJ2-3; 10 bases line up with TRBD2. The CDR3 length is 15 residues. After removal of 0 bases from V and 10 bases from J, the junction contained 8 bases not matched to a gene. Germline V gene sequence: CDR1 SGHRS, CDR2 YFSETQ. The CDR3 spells CASSLVASGGESQYF. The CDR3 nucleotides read TGCGCCAGCAGCTTGGTTGCTAGCGGGGGCGAGTCGCAGTATTTT.